A selection of T cell receptor beta chains follows, all from one sample in a study of technical replicates of blood from several donors. TCRdb's table, derived via immunoSEQ multiplex PCR, lists solely in-frame clones and lacks some. The top ten hold over 9% of the sample, which has roughly 15,000 clones, approximately 90% seen once. Sample: PBMCs. These receptors were collected from a human donor in good health. Each CDR3 is given with its conserved first and last residue. The order of the fields is J gene, clone size, D gene, V gene, CDR3 DNA, CDR3 protein. The D gene is left open where the match is weak. Where a row states a size, it is once, few, many or the class of an expanded clone; other rows omit it.

TRBJ2-3	once	TRBD1	TRBV6-5	TGTGCCAGCAGCCTTCAGGGACAGGGGGGAGATACGCAGTATTTT	CASSLQGQGGDTQYF
TRBJ1-4	-	TRBD1	TRBV28	TGTGCCAGCAGTTTCTCGGGACAGGGTAATGAAAAACTGTTTTTT	CASSFSGQGNEKLFF
TRBJ2-4	-	TRBD1	TRBV30	TGTGCCTGGAGCAACCCAGGGACAGACAAAAACATTCAGTACTTC	CAWSNPGTDKNIQYF
TRBJ1-1	-	-	TRBV27	TGTGCCAGCAGTTTCGCCCCCAGGGTTCCCAGGAACACTGAAGCTTTCTTT	CASSFAPRVPRNTEAFF
TRBJ1-2	-	-	TRBV5-1	TGCGCCAGCAGCTTGAACCCAGATAACTATGGCTACACCTTC	CASSLNPDNYGYTF
TRBJ2-7	-	TRBD2	TRBV4-2	TGTGCCAGCAGCCAACAACTAGCGGGGGTCTACGAGCAGTACTTC	CASSQQLAGVYEQYF
TRBJ2-7	-	-	TRBV9	TGTGCCAGCAGCGTAGCGGCAGGGTCCCATCGTACCTCCTACGAGCAGTACTTC	CASSVAAGSHRTSYEQYF
TRBJ1-3	-	-	TRBV6-1	TGTGCCAGCAGTGAAGCGTGGCACAGCTCTGGAAACACCATATATTTT	CASSEAWHSSGNTIYF
TRBJ2-3	-	TRBD2	TRBV2	TGTGCCAGCAGACAGGAAACTAGCGGGAGTGGAGATACGCAGTATTTT	CASRQETSGSGDTQYF
TRBJ2-1	-	-	TRBV7-9	TGTGCCAGCAGCTTGACAGGTTTTTACAATGAGCAGTTCTTC	CASSLTGFYNEQFF
TRBJ2-3	once	TRBD2	TRBV2	TGTGCCAGCCCAGATGAGACTAGCGGGCTCGCAGATACGCAGTATTTT	CASPDETSGLADTQYF
TRBJ1-4	-	TRBD1	TRBV5-1	TGCGCCAGCAGCCCGGCAGGGGGCTTTGAAAAACTGTTTTTT	CASSPAGGFEKLFF
TRBJ2-5	-	TRBD2	TRBV19	TGTGCCAGTAGTAAACCGGGACTAGCGGGAGTGGGCCAAGAGACCCAGTACTTC	CASSKPGLAGVGQETQYF
TRBJ2-7	-	-	TRBV4-2	TGTGCCAGCAGCCCCCCGGTGGGGGGAGAGTCTCCCGAGCAGTACTTC	CASSPPVGGESPEQYF
TRBJ2-1	once	-	TRBV11-2	TGTGCCAGCATTACACCATCAGCAGCGATCAATGAGCAGTTCTTC	CASITPSAAINEQFF
TRBJ1-3	-	-	TRBV7-2	TGTGCCAGCAGCTTAGTTTCGGGCTCTGGAAACACCATATATTTT	CASSLVSGSGNTIYF
TRBJ1-3	once	-	TRBV30	TGTGCCTGGAGTAGGCGGGAAGGAGGAAACACCATATATTTT	CAWSRREGGNTIYF
TRBJ2-7	-	TRBD2	TRBV9	TGTGCCAGCAGCCTCGGACTAGCGGGGGGTGAGCAGTACTTC	CASSLGLAGGEQYF
TRBJ2-1	-	TRBD2	TRBV7-9	TGTGCCAGCAGCAGTAGCGGGAGCAACTACAATGAGCAGTTCTTC	CASSSSGSNYNEQFF
TRBJ2-1	once	-	TRBV5-4	TGTGCCAGCAGCTTGAGTAGCTTGAATGAGCAGTTCTTC	CASSLSSLNEQFF
TRBJ2-1	-	-	TRBV2	TGTGCCAGCAGTGAATACAGGACAGCCAAGTCCTACAATGAGCAGTTCTTC	CASSEYRTAKSYNEQFF
TRBJ2-3	-	-	TRBV6-1	TGTGCCAGCAGTGAGAGTGGCAGGCTCGCAGATACGCAGTATTTT	CASSESGRLADTQYF
TRBJ2-5	-	TRBD1	TRBV27	TGTGCCAGCAGTTTATATGACAGGGGGGAGACCCAGTACTTC	CASSLYDRGETQYF
TRBJ2-2	-	-	TRBV5-1	TGCGCCAGCAGCTTGGTTTCGTTAGCGGCGAACACCGGGGAGCTGTTTTTT	CASSLVSLAANTGELFF